This TCR beta chain was found in a study of cytomegalovirus exposure and HLA in healthy donors. The PCR used 60 Vbeta and 13 Jbeta primers. Sequenced by immunoSEQ multiplex PCR; TCRdb stores in-frame clones only, minus some. The sample includes about 130,000 clones, more than 65% of them seen just once. Points from the study as a whole: HLA alleles showed associations with some 17,000 TCR beta sequences in a later analysis, at a 0.05 false discovery rate. Cytomegalovirus association was assigned to about 150 TCR beta chains. In a later analysis, HLA-C alleles had the fewest associated TCRs, DRB1 alleles the most.

This clone has just a few counts. Its cognate antigen is unknown. Trimming took off 2 bases at V and 1 base at J, with 12 bases between the two ends. The germline V gene encodes CDR1 SGHKS and CDR2 YYEKEE (reference sequence). The CDR3 consists of 16 residues. The genes are TRBV5-5 and TRBJ2-2; a possible D gene is TRBD1 (6 bases). Sequencing was done on a sample of PBMCs. The sequence was obtained from a man aged 45 to 65 in good health and CMV-seronegative. The CDR3 reads CASSFPSDRNTGELFF. DNA of the CDR3: TGTGCCAGCAGCTTCCCCTCGGACAGGAACACCGGGGAGCTGTTTTTT.